The T cell receptor (beta chain) described here comes from a study of blood T cell repertoires in COVID-19. Study background: Italy, Spain and the United States were the sources of the convalescent and acute COVID-19 samples. PBMCs, B-cell-depleted T cells, or T cells were the source of the cDNA or gDNA that made up the material.

V lost 3 bases to trimming and J lost 0 bases, with 13 bases between them. The CDR3 contains 16 residues. Per the germline V gene, CDR1 is SGHTS and CDR2 is YDEGEE. The data were produced by immunoSEQ multiplex PCR, yet TCRdb's version contains in-frame clones alone and is incomplete. The sample lists about 60,000 clones, approximately 84% occurring once. The genes are TRBV5-8 and TRBJ1-3; TRBD1 might be the D (5 bases). The TCR comes from a human donor in a cohort sampled during active COVID-19. The sequenced sample consisted of peripheral blood. The CDR3 sequence is CASSSGHLASGNTIYF. Here the CDR3 DNA reads TGTGCCAGCAGCTCCGGACACCTCGCCTCTGGAAACACCATATATTTT.